This TCR beta chain comes out of a study of breast tumors, draining lymph nodes, adjacent tissues. Study-level findings and limits: Data only fit, rather than demonstrated, lymph node origin of most tumor T cells.

This clonotype was counted a single time. Its antigen remains unidentified. The lymph nodes were axillary draining lymph nodes from breast cancer patients. Looked up from germline, CDR1 is DFQATT and CDR2 is SNEGSKA (reference sequence). This CDR3 has 19 residues. J gave up 0 bases and V 0 bases, and 17 bases lay outside the gene matches. TCRdb re-called the multiplex PCR reads with MiXCR, one entry per CDR3 protein. The sample lists tens of thousands of distinct CDR3 sequences, roughly 28% occurring once. The specimen was axillary lymph node tissue. The TCR originated in a female donor with breast cancer. Some clones in this sample may be carry-over from other donors' samples. This chain links TRBV20-1 with TRBJ2-7; the match to TRBD2 covers 7 bases. CDR3 amino acids: CSARDARASLSGTSYEQYF. The CDR3 DNA is TGCAGTGCTAGAGACGCGAGGGCCAGTTTAAGCGGGACCTCCTACGAGCAGTACTTC.